This T cell receptor (beta chain) was identified during a study of cytomegalovirus exposure and HLA in healthy donors. The germline V and J ends were trimmed by 5 bases and 0 bases, with 11 bases remaining between them. This CDR3 is 16 amino acids long. CDR1 is SGHAT and CDR2 is FQNNGV in the germline V gene. Study results and caveats: Sequencing likely generated an artifact that appeared as a cluster of highly shared sequence variants. When analyzed later, the rates of TCR association showed variation by HLA locus, with DRB1 the most and HLA-C the fewest. A later analysis showed that HLA-associated TCR beta chains had undergone more clonal expansion than equally common others.

As regards this clone: Its target is unknown.

The PCR was carried out with 60 Vbeta primers and 13 Jbeta primers. This table comes from immunoSEQ multiplex PCR, and its TCRdb copy is limited to in-frame clones, with some not included. The sample holds 150,000 to 200,000 clones; about 86% are singletons and the top ten take about 2.3%. This sequence was found in a woman younger than 45 in good health and CMV-seronegative. The sample comprised PBMCs. This chain connects TRBV11-2 to TRBJ1-6, with D unresolved. DNA for the CDR3: TGTGCCAGCAGCGCGCCCGTATACTCCTATAATTCACCCCTCCACTTT. Its translation is CASSAPVYSYNSPLHF.